Following are 14 T cell receptor beta chains from one sample sequenced in a study of cytomegalovirus exposure and HLA in healthy donors. PCR employed 60 Vbeta and 13 Jbeta primers. The assay was immunoSEQ multiplex PCR, and TCRdb's table has in-frame clones only and misses some. The sample yields approximately 120,000 clones, approximately 80% seen once. The sample taken for sequencing was PBMCs. The receptor source for this set is a woman between 35 and 50 years old in good health and CMV-seropositive.

The chain recombines TRBV15 with TRBJ2-5; 7 bases are a match to TRBD2. This CDR3 contains 14 residues. Germline V lookup: CDR1 LNHNV, CDR2 YYDKDF (reference sequence). Trimming at V came to 0 bases and at J to 2 bases, leaving 0 bases not matched to a gene. CDR3 nucleotides: TGTGCCACCAGCAGAGAGGGGGGGCAAGAGACCCAGTACTTC. Its protein is CATSREGGQETQYF.

This clone was seen a handful of times. The chain recombines TRBV27 with TRBJ2-1, with TRBD1 matching over 10 bases. The germline CDR1 and CDR2 sequences are MNHEY and SMNVEV (reference sequence). This CDR3 has 12 amino acids. V was pared by 10 bases and J by 7 bases, with 4 bases of the junction left unmatched. Here the CDR3 DNA reads TGTGCCACCAAGGACAGGGGGAATGAGCAGTTCTTC. As protein: CATKDRGNEQFF.

The chain recombines TRBV28 with TRBJ2-2, with D possibly TRBD1 on 6 matching bases. Germline CDR1 reads MDHEN; CDR2 reads SYDVKM. Trimming pared 6 bases from V and 4 bases from J, leaving 21 bases between. CDR3 length equals 17 residues. The CDR3 region is CASSGAGARWSTGELFF. The CDR3 DNA reads TGTGCCAGCAGCGGGGCAGGGGCGAGGTGGAGCACCGGGGAGCTGTTTTTT.

This chain uses TRBV6-1 with TRBJ1-5; D remains unclear. Germline lookup yields CDR1 MNHNS and CDR2 SASEGT. CDR3 size: 12 residues. Trimming took off 8 bases at V and 4 bases at J, with 9 bases between the two ends. The CDR3 DNA reads as TGTGCCAGCCGGGAGGTAAATCAGCCCCAGCATTTT. Translating it yields CASREVNQPQHF.

This chain links TRBV28 with TRBJ1-3, with unresolved D. The CDR3 is 13 residues long. With 5 bases removed from V and 3 bases from J, the gap between germline ends came to 8 bases. Per germline, CDR1 MDHEN and CDR2 SYDVKM. The CDR3 spells CASSALSGNTIYF. DNA of the CDR3: TGTGCCAGCAGTGCCCTCAGTGGAAACACCATATATTTT. Using reference TRBV28 and TRBJ1-3 for the parts outside the CDR3, the full variable domain is DVKVTQSSRYLVKRTGEKVFLECVQDMDHENMFWYRQDPGLGLRLIYFSYDVKMKEKGDIPEGYSVSREKKERFSLILESASTNQTSMYLCASSALSGNTIYFGEGSWLTVV.

This clone has a handful of counts. The genes are TRBV5-1 and TRBJ2-7, with D perhaps TRBD2 (5 bases). Trimming removed 4 bases from V and 0 bases from J, with 14 bases in between. The CDR3 has 15 residues. CDR1 and CDR2 from the germline V gene are SGHRS and YFSETQ. The CDR3 here is CASSPTGRDSYEQYF. CDR3 nucleotide sequence: TGCGCCAGCAGCCCGACTGGACGGGACTCCTACGAGCAGTACTTC.

The chain links TRBV7-8 to TRBJ2-1, with 7 bases fitting TRBD2. Germline lookup yields CDR1 SGHVS and CDR2 FQNEAQ. CDR3 size: 14 residues. Unmatched junction bases numbered 10, after V lost 5 bases and J lost 9 bases. The CDR3 spells CASSPREQRSEQFF. CDR3 sequence (DNA): TGTGCCAGCAGCCCGCGGGAGCAGCGATCTGAGCAGTTCTTC.

The chain joins TRBV2 to TRBJ1-4, with a tentative D call TRBD1 (6 bases). Germline CDR1 is SNHLY and CDR2 is FYNNEI. The CDR3 contains 13 residues. V lost 8 bases, J lost 7 bases, and 14 bases lay in between. CDR3 protein: CASDRGGPEKLFF. DNA of the CDR3: TGTGCCAGCGATAGGGGGGGACCTGAAAAACTGTTTTTT.

The count of this clone is one. This chain links TRBV5-4 with TRBJ2-1, with D possibly being TRBD1 (5 bases). V shed 0 bases and J shed 9 bases, with 19 bases lying between them. Germline loops: CDR1 SGHNT, CDR2 YYREEE (reference sequence). The CDR3 loop spans 16 amino acids. The CDR3 region is CASSLEPDRSQGEQFF. Here the CDR3 DNA reads TGTGCCAGCAGCTTGGAACCCGATCGTAGCCAGGGTGAGCAGTTCTTC.

This chain uses TRBV7-8 with TRBJ2-7; 14 nucleotides match TRBD2. The CDR3 spans 17 residues. Trimming cost V 5 bases and J 1 base; bases outside gene matches: 7. Germline V gene lookup returns CDR1 SGHVS and CDR2 FQNEAQ. CDR3 residues: CASSQGLAGEVSYEQYF. The CDR3 DNA follows: TGTGCCAGCAGCCAGGGACTAGCGGGAGAGGTTTCCTACGAGCAGTACTTC. The full variable domain, in which reference TRBV7-8 and TRBJ2-7 provide the parts outside the CDR3, is GAGVSQSPRYKVAKRGQDVALRCDPISGHVSLFWYQQALGQGPEFLTYFQNEAQLDKSGLPSDRFFAERPEGSVSTLKIQRTQQEDSAVYLCASSQGLAGEVSYEQYFGPGTRLTVT.

The CDR3, as DNA: TGTGCCAGCAGCTCCGGGACAGGAGAATCTAACTATGGCTACACCTTC. Protein product: CASSSGTGESNYGYTF. The V and J genes are TRBV7-9 and TRBJ1-2; the match to TRBD1 covers 8 bases. CDR1 and CDR2 from the germline V gene are SEHNR and FQNEAQ (reference sequence). J was trimmed by 0 bases and V by 4 bases; bases with no gene match: 7. The CDR3 extends over 16 amino acids.

This chain joins TRBV28 and TRBJ2-4, with a possible D match to TRBD2 (5 bases). CDR1 MDHEN and CDR2 SYDVKM come from the germline V gene. The CDR3 loop spans 15 amino acids. Trimming took 6 bases from V and 1 from J, leaving 13 bases between them. This CDR3 reads CASSLNREAKNIQYF. The CDR3, as DNA: TGTGCCAGCAGCCTAAATAGGGAGGCCAAAAACATTCAGTACTTC. Looking up the rest from reference TRBV28 and TRBJ2-4 gives the full variable domain: DVKVTQSSRYLVKRTGEKVFLECVQDMDHENMFWYRQDPGLGLRLIYFSYDVKMKEKGDIPEGYSVSREKKERFSLILESASTNQTSMYLCASSLNREAKNIQYFGAGTRLSVL.

The chain combines TRBV28 with TRBJ2-3; 7 bases map to TRBD1. J was trimmed by 7 bases and V by 2 bases; bases with no gene match: 9. CDR1 and CDR2 (germline): MDHEN, SYDVKM. CDR3 length: 15 amino acids. The CDR3 region is CASSLMKTGVNTQYF. The CDR3 bases are TGTGCCAGCAGTTTAATGAAAACAGGGGTGAATACGCAGTATTTT. The full variable domain, in which reference TRBV28 and TRBJ2-3 provide the parts outside the CDR3, is DVKVTQSSRYLVKRTGEKVFLECVQDMDHENMFWYRQDPGLGLRLIYFSYDVKMKEKGDIPEGYSVSREKKERFSLILESASTNQTSMYLCASSLMKTGVNTQYFGPGTRLTVL.

CDR3 sequence: CASSGGRVNGEQYF. Here the CDR3 DNA reads TGTGCCAGCAGCGGCGGGAGGGTGAATGGGGAGCAGTACTTC. The chain carries TRBV5-4 and TRBJ2-7; 9 bases are shared with TRBD2. The CDR3 sequence is 14 residues long. J gave up 7 bases and V 4 bases, and 9 bases lay outside the gene matches. From germline, CDR1 is SGHNT and CDR2 YYREEE (reference sequence). Full variable domain (remainder filled in from reference TRBV5-4 and TRBJ2-7): ETGVTQSPTHLIKTRGQQVTLRCSSQSGHNTVSWYQQALGQGPQFIFQYYREEENGRGNFPPRFSGLQFPNYSSELNVNALELDDSALYLCASSGGRVNGEQYFGPGTRLTVT.